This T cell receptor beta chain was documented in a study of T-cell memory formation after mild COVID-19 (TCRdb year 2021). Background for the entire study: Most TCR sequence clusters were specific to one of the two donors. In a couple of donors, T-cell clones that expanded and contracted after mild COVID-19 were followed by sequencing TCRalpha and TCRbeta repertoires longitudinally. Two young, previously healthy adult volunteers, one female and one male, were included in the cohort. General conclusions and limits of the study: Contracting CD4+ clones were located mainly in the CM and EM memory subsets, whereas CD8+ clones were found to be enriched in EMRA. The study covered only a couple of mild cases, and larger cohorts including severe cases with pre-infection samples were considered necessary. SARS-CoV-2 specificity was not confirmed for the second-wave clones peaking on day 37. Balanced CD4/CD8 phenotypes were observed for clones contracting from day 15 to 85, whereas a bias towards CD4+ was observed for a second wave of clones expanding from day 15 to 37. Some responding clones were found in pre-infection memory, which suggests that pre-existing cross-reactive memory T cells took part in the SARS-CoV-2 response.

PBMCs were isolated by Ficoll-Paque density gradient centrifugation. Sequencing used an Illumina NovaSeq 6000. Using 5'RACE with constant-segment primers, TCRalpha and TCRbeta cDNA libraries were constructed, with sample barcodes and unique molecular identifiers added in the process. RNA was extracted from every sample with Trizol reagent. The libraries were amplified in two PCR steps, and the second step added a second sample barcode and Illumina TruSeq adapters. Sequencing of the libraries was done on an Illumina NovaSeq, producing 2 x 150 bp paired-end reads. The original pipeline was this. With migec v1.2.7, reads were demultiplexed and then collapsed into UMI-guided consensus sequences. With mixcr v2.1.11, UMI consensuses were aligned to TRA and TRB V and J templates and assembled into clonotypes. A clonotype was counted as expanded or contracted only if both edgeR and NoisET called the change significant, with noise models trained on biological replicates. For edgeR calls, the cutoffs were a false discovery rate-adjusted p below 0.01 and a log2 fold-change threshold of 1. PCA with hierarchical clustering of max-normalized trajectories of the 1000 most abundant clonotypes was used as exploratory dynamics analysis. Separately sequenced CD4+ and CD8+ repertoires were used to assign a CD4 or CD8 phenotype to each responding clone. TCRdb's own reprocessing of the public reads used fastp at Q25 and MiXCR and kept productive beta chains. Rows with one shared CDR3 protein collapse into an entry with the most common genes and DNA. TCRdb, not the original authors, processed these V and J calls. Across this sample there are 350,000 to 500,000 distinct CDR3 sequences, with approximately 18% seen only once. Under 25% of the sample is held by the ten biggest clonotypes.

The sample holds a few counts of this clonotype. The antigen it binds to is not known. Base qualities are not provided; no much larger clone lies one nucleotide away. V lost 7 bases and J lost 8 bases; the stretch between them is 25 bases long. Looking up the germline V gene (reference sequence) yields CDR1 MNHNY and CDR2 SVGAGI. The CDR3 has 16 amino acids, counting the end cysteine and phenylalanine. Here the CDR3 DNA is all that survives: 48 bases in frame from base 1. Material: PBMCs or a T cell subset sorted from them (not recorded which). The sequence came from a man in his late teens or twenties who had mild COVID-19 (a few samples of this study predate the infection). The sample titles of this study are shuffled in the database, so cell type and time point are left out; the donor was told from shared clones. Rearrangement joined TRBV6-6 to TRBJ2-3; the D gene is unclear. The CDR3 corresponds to CASISGWARIVGTQYF. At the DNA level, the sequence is TGTGCCAGCATTTCTGGGTGGGCCCGGATTGTCGGTACGCAGTATTTT.